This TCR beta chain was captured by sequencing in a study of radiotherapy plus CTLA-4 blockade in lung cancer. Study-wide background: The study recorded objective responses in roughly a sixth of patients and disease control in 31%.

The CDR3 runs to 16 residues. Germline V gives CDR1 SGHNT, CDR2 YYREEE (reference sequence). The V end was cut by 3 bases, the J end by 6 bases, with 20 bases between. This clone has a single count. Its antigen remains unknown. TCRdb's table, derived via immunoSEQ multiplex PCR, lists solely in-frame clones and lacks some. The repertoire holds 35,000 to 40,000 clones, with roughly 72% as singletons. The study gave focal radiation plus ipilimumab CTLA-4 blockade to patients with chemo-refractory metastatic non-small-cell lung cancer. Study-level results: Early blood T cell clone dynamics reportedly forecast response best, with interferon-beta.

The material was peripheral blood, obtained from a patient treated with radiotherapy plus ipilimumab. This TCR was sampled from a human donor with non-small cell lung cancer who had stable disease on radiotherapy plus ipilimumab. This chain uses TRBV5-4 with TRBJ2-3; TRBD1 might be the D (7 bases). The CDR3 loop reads CASSSTGSPRGDTQYF. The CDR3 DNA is TGTGCCAGCAGCTCGACCGGGAGCCCCAGGGGGGATACGCAGTATTTT.